This TCR beta chain was captured by sequencing in a study of regulatory T cells in long-lasting Graves disease. This clonotype has just a few counts. Its cognate antigen is unknown. Construction of TCR beta libraries relied on iRepertoire HTBI primers and on Arm-PCR targeting CDR3 regions. TCRdb redid the calling of the multiplex PCR reads with MiXCR, one entry per CDR3 protein. This sample carries around 400,000 distinct CDR3 sequences, about a quarter of them seen once, and the ten largest clones take approximately 28%. Findings of the study overall: Patients whose Graves' disease persisted exhibited lower TCR diversity than those newly diagnosed. Study of thyroid tissue was not done, with only peripheral blood studied.

Time point described: persistent/refractory GD, antithyroid drugs over 5 years with positive TRAb. With RNA extracted from PBMCs as input, the TCR library was made. EDTA tubes received approximately 9 milliliters of collected peripheral blood. This TCR came from a female donor with Graves disease. The sample consisted of peripheral blood mononuclear cells (PBMCs), taken when the disease was refractory, from a patient treated with antithyroid drugs.

The CDR3 spells CASSSRQTTTNYGYTF. As DNA, the CDR3 is TGTGCCAGCAGCTCCAGGCAAACAACGACTAACTATGGCTACACCTTC. The rearrangement uses TRBV6-2 or TRBV6-3 and TRBJ1-2; D is undetermined. There are 16 residues in the CDR3. The germline V gene has CDR1 MNHEY and CDR2 SVGEGT. V lost 6 bases and J 0 bases, leaving 17 bases between the germline ends.